Many counts were recorded for the clone carrying this T cell receptor (beta chain). This entry belongs to a study of T cells of healthy individuals. From the 5' RACE reads, TCRdb called clonotypes with MiXCR, one entry per CDR3 protein. The sample has about 96,000 distinct CDR3 sequences; around 17% are singletons. In germline, CDR1 is MNHNS, CDR2 SASEGT. V was pared by 7 bases and J by 5 bases, with 9 bases between. The CDR3 runs to 12 residues. This clonotype was obtained from a human donor in good health. The chain joins TRBV6-1 to TRBJ2-1; D ambiguous. CDR3 sequence: CASIPANNEQFF. The CDR3 DNA follows: TGTGCCAGCATACCTGCAAACAATGAGCAGTTCTTC.